This T cell receptor beta chain was sequenced in a study of shared clonotypes between healthy human individuals. In the study overall: The cohort comprised a couple of women and a few men. Their ages spanned 18 to 49 years.

Per germline, CDR1 SGDLS and CDR2 YYNGEE. The CDR3 runs 15 residues. The ends were cut back, 0 bases at V and 6 bases at J, with 12 bases in the middle. The authors loaded about 0.2 ug DNA, around 32,000 T cell genomes, into sorted-subset replicate PCRs. Libraries were prepared by immunoSEQ multiplex PCR; TCRdb keeps only in-frame clonotypes and omits some of them. Here the sample spans about 2.2 million clones, around 95% being singletons. Cells designated naive CD8 were CD45RO-negative and were positively selected for CCR7, with terminally differentiated effector memory CD45RA+ cells excluded. The sequence was collected from a man between 18 and 29 years old in good health. Some clones in this sample may be carry-over from other donors' samples. Sample: naive CD8+ T cells from PBMCs. The chain carries TRBV9 and TRBJ2-2, with D possibly being TRBD2 (5 bases). The CDR3 DNA is TGTGCCAGCAGCGTAGCTTTGACTACTGCCGGGGAGCTGTTTTTT. It yields the protein CASSVALTTAGELFF.